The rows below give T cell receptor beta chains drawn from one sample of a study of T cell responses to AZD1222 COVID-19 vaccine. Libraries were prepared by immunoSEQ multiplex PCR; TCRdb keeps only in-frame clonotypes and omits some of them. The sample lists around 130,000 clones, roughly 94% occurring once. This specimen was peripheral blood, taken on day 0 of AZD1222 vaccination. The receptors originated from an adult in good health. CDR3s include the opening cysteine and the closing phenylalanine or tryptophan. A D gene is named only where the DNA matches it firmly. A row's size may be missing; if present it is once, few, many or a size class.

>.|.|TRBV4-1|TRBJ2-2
CASSHRSVDTGELFF
TGCGCCAGCAGCCACCGGAGCGTGGACACCGGGGAGCTGTTTTTT
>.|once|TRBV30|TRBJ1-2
CAWSVREGGVYGYTF
TGTGCCTGGAGTGTACGAGAGGGGGGAGTCTATGGCTACACCTTC
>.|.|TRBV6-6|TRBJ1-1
CASSYPGREAFF
TGTGCCAGCAGTTATCCGGGACGTGAGGCTTTCTTT
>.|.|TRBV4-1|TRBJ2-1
CASGNTGSDEQFF
TGCGCCAGCGGGAATACAGGGAGTGATGAGCAGTTCTTC
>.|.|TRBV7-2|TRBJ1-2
CASSSGPDRLYGYTF
TGTGCCAGCAGCTCAGGCCCCGACAGACTCTATGGCTACACCTTC
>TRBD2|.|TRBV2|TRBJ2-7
CASSDRIAGTYEQYF
TGTGCCAGCAGTGACAGGATAGCGGGAACCTACGAGCAGTACTTC
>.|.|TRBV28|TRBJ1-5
CASSPSEQPQHF
TGTGCCAGCAGCCCATCAGAACAGCCCCAGCATTTT
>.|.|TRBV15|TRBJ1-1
CATSRGGRENTEAFF
TGTGCCACCAGCAGAGGTGGACGGGAGAACACTGAAGCTTTCTTT
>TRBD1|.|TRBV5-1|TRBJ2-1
CASSTQDRAEQFF
TGCGCCAGCAGCACCCAGGACAGGGCTGAGCAGTTCTTC
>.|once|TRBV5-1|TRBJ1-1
CASSGGAEAFF
TGCGCCAGCAGCGGTGGGGCTGAAGCTTTCTTT
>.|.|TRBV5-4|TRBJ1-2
CASTFRVDSGYTF
TGTGCCAGCACCTTCAGGGTTGATTCTGGCTACACCTTC
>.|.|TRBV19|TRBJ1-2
CASETANYGYTF
TGTGCCAGTGAGACAGCCAACTATGGCTACACCTTC
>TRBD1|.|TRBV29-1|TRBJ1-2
CSVGQGTVGYTF
TGCAGCGTTGGACAGGGAACAGTAGGCTACACCTTC
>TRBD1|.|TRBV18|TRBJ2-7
CASSPPARQGYEQYF
TGTGCCAGCTCACCACCGGCGCGACAGGGCTACGAGCAGTACTTC
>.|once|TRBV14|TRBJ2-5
CASSWTTGETQYF
TGTGCCAGCAGCTGGACCACGGGTGAGACCCAGTACTTC
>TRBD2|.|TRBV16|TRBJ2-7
CASSQSTSGMYEQYF
TGTGCCAGCAGCCAATCGACTAGCGGGATGTACGAGCAGTACTTC
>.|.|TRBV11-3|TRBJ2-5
CASSLTGMPQETQYF
TGTGCCAGCAGCTTAACAGGGATGCCTCAAGAGACCCAGTACTTC
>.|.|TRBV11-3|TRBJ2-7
CASSFGRYGEQYF
TGTGCCAGCAGCTTCGGACGGTACGGAGAGCAGTACTTC
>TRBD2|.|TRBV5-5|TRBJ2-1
CASAVVRELYEQFF
TGTGCCAGCGCCGTGGTGCGGGAGCTATATGAGCAGTTCTTC
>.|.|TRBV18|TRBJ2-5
CASSPPAPETQYF
TGTGCCAGCTCACCACCTGCCCCGGAGACCCAGTACTTC
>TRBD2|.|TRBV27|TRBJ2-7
CASRSGTSFAEQYF
TGTGCCAGCAGGTCCGGGACTAGTTTCGCCGAGCAGTACTTC
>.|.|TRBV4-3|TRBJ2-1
CASSQAGGDLYSNEQFF
TGCGCCAGCAGCCAAGCGGGCGGGGACCTCTACTCTAATGAGCAGTTCTTC
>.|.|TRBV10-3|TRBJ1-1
CAISDPGRATEAFF
TGTGCCATCAGTGACCCGGGTCGTGCCACTGAAGCTTTCTTT
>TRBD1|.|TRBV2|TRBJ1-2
CASSPRGQGIANYGYTF
TGTGCCAGCAGTCCGAGAGGACAGGGGATAGCTAACTATGGCTACACCTTC
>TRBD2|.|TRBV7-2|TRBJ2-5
CASSSVAGRVETQYF
TGTGCCAGCAGCTCCGTAGCGGGAAGGGTAGAGACCCAGTACTTC
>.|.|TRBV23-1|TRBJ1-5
CASSRHCWSNQPQHF
TGCGCCAGCAGTCGTCACTGCTGGAGCAATCAGCCCCAGCATTTT
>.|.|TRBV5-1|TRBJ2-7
CASSTSQALRVHEQYF
TGCGCCAGCAGCACGTCACAGGCCCTCAGGGTCCACGAGCAGTACTTC
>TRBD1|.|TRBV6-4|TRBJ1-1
CASSGTENTEAFF
TGTGCCAGCTCCGGGACAGAGAACACTGAAGCTTTCTTT
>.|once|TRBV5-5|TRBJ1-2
CASSRDEGNYGYTF
TGTGCCAGCAGCCGTGACGAGGGGAACTATGGCTACACCTTC
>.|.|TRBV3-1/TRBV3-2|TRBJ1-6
CASSQAGLNSPLHF
TGTGCCAGCAGCCAAGCAGGGTTGAATTCACCCCTCCACTTT
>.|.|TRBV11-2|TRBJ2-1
CASSLVATSSYNEQFF
TGTGCCAGCAGCTTAGTTGCTACTAGCTCCTACAATGAGCAGTTCTTC
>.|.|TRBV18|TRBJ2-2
CASSLDSSGELFF
TGTGCCAGCTCACTCGACAGTTCCGGGGAGCTGTTTTTT
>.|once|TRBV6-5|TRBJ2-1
CASSPRQGRNEQFF
TGTGCCAGCAGTCCCCGACAAGGGAGGAATGAGCAGTTCTTC
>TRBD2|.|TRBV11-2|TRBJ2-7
CASSLASGTRAPEQYF
TGTGCCAGCAGCTTAGCGTCGGGGACTAGGGCCCCCGAGCAGTACTTC
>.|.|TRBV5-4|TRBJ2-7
CASRRDGGGEQYF
TGTGCCAGCAGACGGGACGGTGGAGGGGAGCAGTACTTC
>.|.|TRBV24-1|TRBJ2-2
CATSDLQGSTGELFF
TGTGCCACCAGTGATTTGCAGGGGTCCACCGGGGAGCTGTTTTTT
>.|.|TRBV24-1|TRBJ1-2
CATSDESRDGYTF
TGTGCCACCAGTGATGAGAGTAGGGATGGCTACACCTTC
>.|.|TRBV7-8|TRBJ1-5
CASSLSLGSNQPQHF
TGTGCCAGCAGCTTATCTCTCGGTAGCAATCAGCCCCAGCATTTT
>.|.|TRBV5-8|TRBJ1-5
CASSTANQPQHF
TGTGCCAGCAGCACAGCCAATCAGCCCCAGCATTTT
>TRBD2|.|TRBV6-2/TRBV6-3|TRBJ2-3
CASSFLAGAGTDTQYF
TGTGCCAGCAGTTTCTTAGCGGGAGCGGGCACAGATACGCAGTATTTT
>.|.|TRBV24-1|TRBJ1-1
CATSDSGLSGAFF
TGTGCCACCAGTGATTCCGGACTGAGCGGGGCTTTCTTT
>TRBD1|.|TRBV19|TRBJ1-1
CASRTSKGGGTEAFF
TGTGCCAGTAGAACTAGTAAAGGGGGCGGCACTGAAGCTTTCTTT
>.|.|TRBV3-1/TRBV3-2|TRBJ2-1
CASSPRADRSYNEQFF
TGTGCCAGCAGTCCCAGGGCTGATAGATCCTACAATGAGCAGTTCTTC
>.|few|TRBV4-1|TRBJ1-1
CASSSTGAMNTEAFF
TGCGCCAGCAGCTCAACGGGGGCTATGAACACTGAAGCTTTCTTT